The rows below give T cell receptor beta chains drawn from one sample of a study of human T cells and chemical hapten exposure. A single record per CDR3 protein comes from TCRdb applying MiXCR to the RACE reads. The table includes about 98,000 distinct CDR3 sequences, 10% to 14% detected once. Sequences were derived from whole blood, sampled in connection with sensitization to the hapten diphenylcyclopropenone (DPC). These TCRs come from a woman aged 60-70 years with alopecia areata. Some clones in this sample may be carry-over from other donors' samples. Both conserved end residues are part of each CDR3. A D gene is named only where the DNA matches it firmly. Clone size is shown for a subset of rows, as once, few, many or a class of expanded clone.

TRBJ2-3	TRBD2	NA	TRBV7-2	TGTGCCAGCAGAATAGGACTAGCGGGGGGGGCAGATACGCAGTATTTT	CASRIGLAGGADTQYF
TRBJ1-4	NA	many	TRBV7-9	TGTGCCAGCAGCCCGACACGAGGTACAACTAATGAAAAACTGTTTTTT	CASSPTRGTTNEKLFF
TRBJ2-1	TRBD1	few	TRBV6-5	TGTGCCAGCAGATTAGCCGGGACAGGGGTGAATGAGCAGTTCTTC	CASRLAGTGVNEQFF
TRBJ2-3	TRBD1	NA	TRBV6-5	TGTGCCAGCAGTTACTCGAGACAGGGGGGCGATACGCAGTATTTT	CASSYSRQGGDTQYF
TRBJ1-5	NA	many	TRBV10-3	TGTGCCATCAGTGTTGGACCGAACAATCAGCCCCAGCATTTT	CAISVGPNNQPQHF
TRBJ2-3	NA	many	TRBV11-2	TGTGCCAGCAGCTTAGAGGGACTGCAAGATACGCAGTATTTT	CASSLEGLQDTQYF
TRBJ2-7	TRBD2	few	TRBV5-1	TGCGCCAGCAGCCCCGGGGGAGGGGTCGAGCAGTACTTC	CASSPGGGVEQYF
TRBJ2-1	TRBD2	NA	TRBV20-1	TGCAGTGCTAGTGAGGGTGGCGTCGGGGGGGCCGATGAGCAGTTCTTC	CSASEGGVGGADEQFF
TRBJ2-1	TRBD1	many	TRBV4-1	TGCGCCAGCAGCCAAGGACAGGGGCCCTACAATGAGCAGTTCTTC	CASSQGQGPYNEQFF
TRBJ1-2	TRBD1	many	TRBV11-2	TGTGCCAGCACCTATAACGGAGGGGGCCCGCCGTTTGGCTACACCTTC	CASTYNGGGPPFGYTF
TRBJ2-1	NA	few	TRBV27	TGTGCCAGCAGCGTCCTGTCCGGTGAGCAGTTCTTC	CASSVLSGEQFF
TRBJ1-3	NA	few	TRBV9	TGTGCCAGCAGCGTACGGGGGGGCTCTGGAAACACCATATATTTT	CASSVRGGSGNTIYF
TRBJ1-1	NA	few	TRBV20-1	TGCAGTGCTAGTGCAGCGAAATTGAACACTGAAGCTTTCTTT	CSASAAKLNTEAFF
TRBJ1-2	NA	NA	TRBV25-1	TGTGCCAGCCAGACAGGATATGGCTACACCTTC	CASQTGYGYTF
TRBJ2-7	TRBD1	many	TRBV18	TGTGCCAGCTCGACGAACACAGGGGGCAGCTCCTCCTACGAGCAGTACTTC	CASSTNTGGSSSYEQYF
TRBJ1-2	TRBD1	few	TRBV25-1	TGTGCCAGCAGAGAGACAGGGGGCGCGGGTGGCTACACCTTC	CASRETGGAGGYTF
TRBJ2-1	TRBD1	NA	TRBV2	TGTGCCAGCAGTGAAGCCTTTGCCAGGGGGATTTACAATGAGCAGTTCTTC	CASSEAFARGIYNEQFF
TRBJ2-3	NA	NA	TRBV20-1	TGCAGTGCCCGACCTCTGGGGGGGGCGAGCACAGATACGCAGTATTTT	CSARPLGGASTDTQYF
TRBJ2-3	NA	many	TRBV12-3/TRBV12-4	TGTGCCAGCACCCTTTCAGGGCAGCGCACAGATACGCAGTATTTT	CASTLSGQRTDTQYF
TRBJ2-7	NA	NA	TRBV7-9	TGTGCCAGCAGCTTACTCGTGAGCACCTACGAGCAGTACTTC	CASSLLVSTYEQYF
TRBJ2-1	NA	many	TRBV3-1	TGTGCCAGCAGCCCAACAAGGGGCATCTCACCCGGGGGCGATGAGCAGTTCTTC	CASSPTRGISPGGDEQFF
TRBJ2-5	NA	once	TRBV7-2	TGTGCCAGCACTAAATCCCCCGCCAGGGAGGAGACCCAGTACTTC	CASTKSPAREETQYF
TRBJ1-2	TRBD1	NA	TRBV29-1	TGCAGCGTTGATCCTGGAGGGGGCAATGGCTACACCTTC	CSVDPGGGNGYTF
TRBJ2-2	NA	NA	TRBV7-6	TGTGCCAGCAGCCACATTATCGGGGAGCTGTTTTTT	CASSHIIGELFF
TRBJ1-1	TRBD1	NA	TRBV14	TGTGCCAGCAGCAACCTTGGACAGGGGGCCCTTAACACTGAAGCTTTCTTT	CASSNLGQGALNTEAFF
TRBJ2-7	TRBD2	NA	TRBV7-9	TGTGCCAGCAGCTCTCCCGGACTAGCGACCAACGAGCAGTACTTC	CASSSPGLATNEQYF
TRBJ1-2	NA	many	TRBV7-8	TGTGCCAGCAGCGGACGGAACTATGGCTACACCTTC	CASSGRNYGYTF
TRBJ2-3	NA	NA	TRBV12-5	TGTGCTAGTGCCGATCGGGACATCGAGAAAGATACGCAGTATTTT	CASADRDIEKDTQYF
TRBJ2-6	NA	NA	TRBV9	TGTGCCAGCAGCGCGTTATCTGGGGCCAACGTCCTGACTTTC	CASSALSGANVLTF
TRBJ1-2	NA	NA	TRBV5-1	TGCGCCAGCAGGCCGGGACCTGGGGATGGCTACACCTTC	CASRPGPGDGYTF
TRBJ1-2	NA	NA	TRBV7-9	TGTGCCAGCAGCCCGCCAGGCAGGGCCTCCTATGGCTACACCTTC	CASSPPGRASYGYTF
TRBJ2-3	NA	few	TRBV20-1	TGCAGTGCTAGAAGGGCAGGCACAGATACGCAGTATTTT	CSARRAGTDTQYF
TRBJ2-7	TRBD1	many	TRBV27	TGTGCCAGCAGTTTGGACAGGGGGTACGAGCAGTACTTC	CASSLDRGYEQYF
TRBJ2-2	TRBD2	NA	TRBV5-8	TGTGCCAGCAGCCTTCGGACTAGCGGGCTCACCGGGGAGCTGTTTTTT	CASSLRTSGLTGELFF
TRBJ1-1	NA	NA	TRBV30	TGTGCCTGGAGCCCAGGTTCAGTAGCTTTCTTT	CAWSPGSVAFF
TRBJ2-1	TRBD2	few	TRBV6-6	TGTGCCAGCAGTTACTCTTCCCGGGGGGGAGGATTCAATGAGCAGTTCTTC	CASSYSSRGGGFNEQFF
TRBJ2-5	NA	few	TRBV5-1	TGCGCCAGCAGCTACGGGGAAACCCAAGAGACCCAGTACTTC	CASSYGETQETQYF
TRBJ1-2	NA	few	TRBV20-1	TGCAGTGCTAGACCTACCCGGATGTCAGGCTACACCTTC	CSARPTRMSGYTF
TRBJ2-3	TRBD1	many	TRBV19	TGTGCCAGTAGGACAGGGGCAGATACGCAGTATTTT	CASRTGADTQYF
TRBJ2-1	TRBD2	many	TRBV6-1	TGTGCCAGCAGTAGGACTAGCGGAGTTGCGAATGAGCAGTTCTTC	CASSRTSGVANEQFF
TRBJ2-4	NA	many	TRBV14	TGTGCCAGCAGCCAAGATTTAGGGGCGGCCAAAAACATTCAGTACTTC	CASSQDLGAAKNIQYF
TRBJ2-7	TRBD2	few	TRBV5-1	TGCGCCAGCAGCTTGGCCGGGACTAGCGGGGGTGAACAGTACTTC	CASSLAGTSGGEQYF
TRBJ2-3	NA	few	TRBV20-1	TGCAGTGCTAGGGGGAACTTAGGCTCGGCGCAGTATTTT	CSARGNLGSAQYF
TRBJ1-5	NA	many	TRBV3-1	TGTGCCAGCAGCCCAGGGACATTGAATCAGCCCCAGCATTTT	CASSPGTLNQPQHF
TRBJ2-3	NA	NA	TRBV2	TGTGCCAGCAGTGACAGGGCCACAGATACGCAGTATTTT	CASSDRATDTQYF
TRBJ1-4	NA	few	TRBV6-5	TGTGCCAGCAGTCGCACGTCGAGGGGTGAAAAACTGTTTTTT	CASSRTSRGEKLFF